These 26 T cell receptor beta chains came from one sample sequenced in a study of cytomegalovirus exposure and HLA in healthy donors. Assay used: immunoSEQ multiplex PCR; TCRdb lists only in-frame clones, some missing. Among about 56,000 clones, 90% to 95% were seen once, and the ten largest hold 1.5% to 2%. Sequencing input: PBMCs. These TCRs come from a woman under 30 in good health and CMV-seropositive.

This chain uses TRBV7-2 with TRBJ2-6, with TRBD1 matching over 7 bases. Germline values: CDR1 SGHTA, CDR2 FQGNSA. This CDR3 is 16 amino acids long. V shed 3 bases, J shed 3 bases, and the junction held 5 bases outside the gene matches. CDR3 in amino acids: CASSLGTVGGANVLTF. DNA for the CDR3: TGTGCCAGCAGCTTGGGGACAGTGGGTGGGGCCAACGTCCTGACTTTC.

The gene calls are TRBV4-2 and TRBJ2-3, with TRBD2 matching 9 bases. The V gene's germline CDR1 is LGHNA and CDR2 YNFKEQ. The CDR3 length is 15 residues. The trim removed 0 bases at V and 4 bases at J, leaving 2 bases unmatched. The CDR3 reads CASSQERGGPDTQYF. CDR3 sequence (DNA): TGTGCCAGCAGCCAAGAGCGGGGGGGCCCAGATACGCAGTATTTT.

V gene TRBV25-1 combines with J gene TRBJ2-1; D is perhaps TRBD1 (6 bases). Germline-derived CDR1 and CDR2 are MGHDK and SYGVNS. The CDR3 extends over 15 amino acids. With 3 bases removed from V and 5 bases from J, the gap between germline ends came to 14 bases. CDR3 protein: CASSDQGQNNNEQFF. The CDR3 region has the DNA TGTGCCAGCAGTGATCAAGGACAGAACAACAATGAGCAGTTCTTC.

The chain uses TRBV4-1 and TRBJ2-3, with unresolved D. V lost 2 bases and J lost 1, with 4 bases in between. This CDR3 is 13 amino acids long. Germline values: CDR1 MGHRA, CDR2 YSYEKL. Here the CDR3 reads CASSQQGTDTQYF. The CDR3 DNA sequence: TGCGCCAGCAGCCAACAGGGCACAGATACGCAGTATTTT.

J is TRBJ1-2 and V is TRBV19, with a possible D match to TRBD1 (5 bases). V lost 9 bases, J lost 5 bases, and 13 bases lay in between. Per germline, CDR1 LNHDA and CDR2 SQIVND (reference sequence). The CDR3 extends over 12 amino acids. The CDR3: CASGGGWYGYTF. DNA for the CDR3: TGTGCCAGCGGGGGAGGTTGGTATGGCTACACCTTC.

The chain uses TRBV27 and TRBJ1-1; TRBD1 matches 7 bases. This CDR3 is 13 amino acids long. V dropped 3 bases and J dropped 4; count of bases not matched to a gene: 2. CDR1 is MNHEY and CDR2 is SMNVEV in the germline V gene (reference sequence). The DNA of the CDR3 is TGTGCCAGCAGTTTTTCAGGGGGCACTGAAGCTTTCTTT. It codes for CASSFSGGTEAFF.

The sample holds one count of this clone. The chain recombines TRBV19 with TRBJ2-3, with 7 bases that match TRBD1. The CDR3 loop spans 16 amino acids. The J segment lost 2 bases and the V segment lost 5 bases, leaving 10 bases of the junction unmatched. Germline V gene sequence: CDR1 LNHDA, CDR2 SQIVND (reference sequence). The CDR3 spells CASSPRQGLATDTQYF. In DNA form, the CDR3 reads TGTGCCAGTAGTCCCCGACAGGGTCTTGCCACAGATACGCAGTATTTT. Variable domain in full (rest from reference TRBV19 and TRBJ2-3): DGGITQSPKYLFRKEGQNVTLSCEQNLNHDAMYWYRQDPGQGLRLIYYSQIVNDFQKGDIAEGYSVSREKKESFPLTVTSAQKNPTAFYLCASSPRQGLATDTQYFGPGTRLTVL.

V is TRBV7-2 and J is TRBJ2-1; TRBD2 agrees at 10 bases. V lost 5 bases, J lost 0 bases, and 7 bases stayed unmatched. CDR1 is SGHTA, CDR2 FQGNSA, per germline. The CDR3 spans 17 residues. CDR3 region: CASSTRQRGGSYNEQFF. The CDR3 DNA follows: TGTGCCAGCAGCACACGTCAGCGGGGGGGCTCCTACAATGAGCAGTTCTTC. The variable domain in full, completed from reference TRBV7-2 and TRBJ2-1, reads GAGVSQSPSNKVTEKGKDVELRCDPISGHTALYWYRQSLGQGLEFLIYFQGNSAPDKSGLPSDRFSAERTGGSVSTLTIQRTQQEDSAVYLCASSTRQRGGSYNEQFFGPGTRLTVL.

The chain recombines TRBV7-9 with TRBJ2-3; a possible D gene is TRBD2 (6 bases). Trimming cost V 2 bases and J 1 base, with 10 bases left between them. The germline gives CDR1 SEHNR, CDR2 FQNEAQ (reference sequence). The CDR3 runs 15 residues. The CDR3 loop is CASSLNWGGTDTQYF. The DNA for the CDR3 is TGTGCCAGCAGCTTAAACTGGGGGGGCACAGATACGCAGTATTTT.

The J gene is TRBJ1-1, the V gene TRBV6-6; D unclear. Germline assignment: CDR1 MNHNY and CDR2 SVGAGI (reference sequence). V dropped 5 bases and J dropped 7 bases, with 11 bases sitting between them. This CDR3 region has 12 residues. The chain's CDR3 is CASSPTSVEAFF. The CDR3 nucleotides read TGTGCCAGCAGTCCCACTTCGGTTGAAGCTTTCTTT.

This clone has only one observation. V gene TRBV4-2 combines with J gene TRBJ2-1; TRBD2 might be the D (6 bases). Trimming cost V 5 bases and J 0 bases, with 14 bases left between them. Germline values: CDR1 LGHNA, CDR2 YNFKEQ. This CDR3 has 16 residues. CDR3: CASSIKRGISYNEQFF. The CDR3 bases are TGTGCCAGCAGCATTAAACGGGGGATCTCCTACAATGAGCAGTTCTTC.

This chain links TRBV2 with TRBJ1-5; the match to TRBD1 covers 7 bases. V dropped 8 bases and J dropped 7; count of bases not matched to a gene: 8. CDR1 and CDR2 from the germline V gene are SNHLY and FYNNEI. The CDR3 covers 13 residues. In DNA, the CDR3 is TGTGCCAGCGGACAGGACTTTAGACAGCCCCAGCATTTT. Its protein product is CASGQDFRQPQHF. Complete variable domain (other parts from reference TRBV2 and TRBJ1-5): EPEVTQTPSHQVTQMGQEVILRCVPISNHLYFYWYRQILGQKVEFLVSFYNNEISEKSEIFDDQFSVERPDGSNFTLKIRSTKLEDSAMYFCASGQDFRQPQHFGDGTRLSIL.

This chain joins TRBV9 and TRBJ1-4, with a weak D call TRBD1 (6 bases). From germline, CDR1 is SGDLS and CDR2 YYNGEE. The CDR3 is made up of 15 amino acids. Trimming took off 0 bases at V and 7 bases at J, with 13 bases between the two ends. The CDR3 DNA reads TGTGCCAGCAGCGTAGGGCCAGGGGAAGGTGAAAAACTGTTTTTT. Translation gives CASSVGPGEGEKLFF.

The chain recombines TRBV4-1 with TRBJ2-7, with 9 bases matching TRBD1. V was clipped by 4 bases and J by 3 bases; unmatched bases: 4. The CDR3 has 14 residues. Germline V CDR1 and CDR2: MGHRA, YSYEKL. The DNA for the CDR3 is TGCGCCAGCAGCCCGGGACAGGGAGTCTACGAGCAGTACTTC. Protein sequence: CASSPGQGVYEQYF.

CDR3 coding DNA: TGTGCCAGCAGCTTGCAGGGCGGGAAGTCTTATGGCTACACCTTC. Its protein is CASSLQGGKSYGYTF. The rearrangement links TRBV7-9 to TRBJ1-2, with D possibly TRBD1 on 5 matching bases. The V and J ends lost 3 bases and 5 bases respectively, with 16 bases between them. The CDR3 has 15 amino acids. Germline CDR1 and CDR2: SEHNR and FQNEAQ (reference sequence). Drawing the rest from reference TRBV7-9 and TRBJ1-2, the complete variable domain is DTGVSQNPRHKITKRGQNVTFRCDPISEHNRLYWYRQTLGQGPEFLTYFQNEAQLEKSRLLSDRFSAERPKGSFSTLEIQRTEQGDSAMYLCASSLQGGKSYGYTFGSGTRLTVV.

The chain is built from TRBV7-2 and TRBJ2-2; the match to TRBD1 covers 9 bases. The CDR3 covers 15 residues. Germline values: CDR1 SGHTA, CDR2 FQGNSA. Trimming at V came to 5 bases and at J to 1 base, leaving 2 bases not matched to a gene. CDR3 nucleotide sequence: TGTGCCAGCAGCCGACAGGGGGGGAACACCGGGGAGCTGTTTTTT. This encodes CASSRQGGNTGELFF.

The V gene is TRBV9, the J gene TRBJ2-3; 7 bases map to TRBD2. Germline-derived CDR1 and CDR2 are SGDLS and YYNGEE. This CDR3 has 15 residues. The V and J ends lost 7 bases and 2 bases, in that order; junction bases with no gene match: 10. CDR3 in amino acids: CASGGDSPTTDTQYF. DNA of the CDR3: TGTGCCAGCGGGGGGGACTCTCCTACCACAGATACGCAGTATTTT.

The chain recombines TRBV5-1 with TRBJ1-1, with D tentatively TRBD1 (5 bases). The germline gives CDR1 SGHRS, CDR2 YFSETQ. The CDR3 is 14 residues long. V lost 0 bases and J 7 bases, leaving 13 bases between the germline ends. CDR3 sequence: CASSLDPKGLEAFF. The CDR3 nucleotides are TGCGCCAGCAGCTTGGACCCCAAGGGACTTGAAGCTTTCTTT.

V usage is TRBV7-9 and J usage is TRBJ1-2; 7 nucleotides match TRBD1. There are 18 residues in the CDR3. V was pared by 5 bases and J by 0 bases, with 15 bases of the junction left unmatched. Germline CDR1 is SEHNR and CDR2 is FQNEAQ (reference sequence). As DNA, the CDR3 is TGTGCCAGCAGCCAAGGGACAGCCTACTCTTTCTCTAACTATGGCTACACCTTC. Residues: CASSQGTAYSFSNYGYTF.

V is TRBV6-1 and J is TRBJ2-3; no reliable D call. The CDR3 is 11 residues long. Germline V CDR1 and CDR2: MNHNS, SASEGT. The V end was cut by 8 bases, the J end by 6 bases, with 9 bases between. In DNA form, the CDR3 reads TGTGCCAGCCTTCGGGTGGATACGCAGTATTTT. Translated: CASLRVDTQYF.

V usage is TRBV30 and J usage is TRBJ1-1, with 7 positions matching TRBD1. Germline-derived CDR1 and CDR2 are GTSNPN and SVGIG (reference sequence). The CDR3 consists of 14 residues. J lost 2 bases, V lost 3 bases, and 6 bases had no gene match. CDR3: CAWRYRGINTEAFF. DNA of the CDR3: TGTGCCTGGAGGTACAGGGGTATCAACACTGAAGCTTTCTTT.

The genes are TRBV7-7 and TRBJ2-5; 7 positions match TRBD1. Per germline, CDR1 SSHAT and CDR2 FNYEAQ (reference sequence). J gave up 4 bases and V 1 base, and 6 bases lay outside the gene matches. The CDR3 contains 15 residues. CDR3 nucleotides: TGTGCCAGCAGCTTAGGACAGGGAAAAGGAGAGACCCAGTACTTC. It translates to CASSLGQGKGETQYF. The full variable domain, rest sourced from reference TRBV7-7 and TRBJ2-5, is GAGVSQSPRYKVTKRGQDVTLRCDPISSHATLYWYQQALGQGPEFLTYFNYEAQPDKSGLPSDRFSAERPEGSISTLTIQRTEQRDSAMYRCASSLGQGKGETQYFGPGTRLLVL.

This chain uses TRBV2 with TRBJ2-3; TRBD1 aligns across 8 bases. The CDR3 loop spans 16 amino acids. CDR1 and CDR2 from the germline V gene are SNHLY and FYNNEI. V lost 7 bases, J lost 5 bases, and 14 bases stayed unmatched. CDR3 bases: TGTGCCAGCACCGATGGGGGCAGGGGGCATGGAGATACGCAGTATTTT. Translating it yields CASTDGGRGHGDTQYF.

This sequence joins TRBV5-1 and TRBJ1-6; TRBD1 is a possible D gene (5 bases). The germline CDR1 and CDR2 sequences are SGHRS and YFSETQ. Trimming left V 3 bases short and J 0 bases short, with 10 bases between. The CDR3 runs 16 residues. This chain's CDR3 is CASSWGGSSYNSPLHF. CDR3 coding DNA: TGCGCCAGCAGCTGGGGGGGGAGCTCCTATAATTCACCCCTCCACTTT. Variable domain in full (rest from reference TRBV5-1 and TRBJ1-6): KAGVTQTPRYLIKTRGQQVTLSCSPISGHRSVSWYQQTPGQGLQFLFEYFSETQRNKGNFPGRFSGRQFSNSRSEMNVSTLELGDSALYLCASSWGGSSYNSPLHFGNGTRLTVT.

The chain carries TRBV5-1 and TRBJ2-5; 11 bases agree with TRBD2. Germline V gives CDR1 SGHRS, CDR2 YFSETQ. Losses at the gene ends were 4 bases for V and 3 bases for J; bases not matched to a gene: 5. CDR3 size: 15 residues. This chain's CDR3 is CASSVSGGAEETQYF. The CDR3 nucleotides read TGCGCCAGCAGCGTTAGCGGGGGGGCCGAAGAGACCCAGTACTTC.

The rearrangement links TRBV5-1 to TRBJ1-6; 7 nucleotides match TRBD1. CDR3 size: 15 residues. Germline CDR1 is SGHRS and CDR2 is YFSETQ. V trimming: 0 bases; J trimming: 4 bases; junction bases outside the gene matches: 1. The CDR3 nucleotides read TGCGCCAGCAGCTTGGACAGGGGATATAATTCACCCCTCCACTTT. Residues: CASSLDRGYNSPLHF.